The following is a T cell receptor (beta chain) sequence with its context. Its target is not known. J was trimmed by 4 bases and V by 3 bases; bases with no gene match: 3. This CDR3 spans 15 amino acids. The V gene's germline CDR1 is MNHEY and CDR2 SVGAGI. 60 Vbeta and 13 Jbeta primers were used in PCR. Assay used: immunoSEQ multiplex PCR; TCRdb lists only in-frame clones, some missing. The sample lists some 110,000 clones, around 66% occurring once. This record belongs to a study of cytomegalovirus exposure and HLA in healthy donors. Looking at the study overall: A data release that came early held some 84 million unique TCRs from HLA-typed donors. Study conclusions and caveats: More clonal expansion characterized HLA-associated TCR beta chains than equally common others in a later analysis.

The chain employs TRBV6-5 and TRBJ2-3; TRBD2 aligns across 11 bases. The sample consisted of PBMCs. The source of this sequence is a man between 18 and 29 years old in good health and CMV-seronegative. The CDR3 DNA reads as TGTGCCAGCAGTTATCTAGCGGGGGGTGCAGATACGCAGTATTTT. Its translation is CASSYLAGGADTQYF.